This T cell receptor (beta chain) was retrieved from a study of OX40 agonist ivuxolimab in advanced cancers. Study-level background: Every 2 weeks, ivuxolimab was infused into the patients intravenously at between 0.01 and 10 mg/kg. At approximately 83% male, the cohort had a mean age of 60 years, ranging from 23 to 79.

Turning to this clone: Its antigen is still unknown.

The CDR3 covers 15 residues. Trimming took off 9 bases at V and 7 bases at J, with 22 bases between the two ends. Germline V gives CDR1 MDHEN, CDR2 SYDVKM. Here immunoSEQ multiplex PCR was the method, and the copy in TCRdb shows in-frame clones only, minus some. This table has around 64,000 clones, roughly 85% appearing once. Findings of the study overall: At 0.1 to 3.0 mg/kg, clonal expansion of CD4+ and CD8+ blood T cells had occurred by week 6.

V usage is TRBV28 and J usage is TRBJ2-1, with a possible D match to TRBD2 (6 bases). Specimen: CD4+ or CD8+ T cells sorted from blood, collected in a trial of the OX40 agonist ivuxolimab. The receptor's source is an adult with an advanced solid tumor such as melanoma, head and neck, liver or kidney cancer. The DNA of the CDR3 is TGTGCCAGTGCTTTGACTCCCGGGGGAGATAATGAGCAGTTCTTC. Translating it yields CASALTPGGDNEQFF. The complete variable domain, with remaining parts taken from reference TRBV28 and TRBJ2-1, reads DVKVTQSSRYLVKRTGEKVFLECVQDMDHENMFWYRQDPGLGLRLIYFSYDVKMKEKGDIPEGYSVSREKKERFSLILESASTNQTSMYLCASALTPGGDNEQFFGPGTRLTVL.